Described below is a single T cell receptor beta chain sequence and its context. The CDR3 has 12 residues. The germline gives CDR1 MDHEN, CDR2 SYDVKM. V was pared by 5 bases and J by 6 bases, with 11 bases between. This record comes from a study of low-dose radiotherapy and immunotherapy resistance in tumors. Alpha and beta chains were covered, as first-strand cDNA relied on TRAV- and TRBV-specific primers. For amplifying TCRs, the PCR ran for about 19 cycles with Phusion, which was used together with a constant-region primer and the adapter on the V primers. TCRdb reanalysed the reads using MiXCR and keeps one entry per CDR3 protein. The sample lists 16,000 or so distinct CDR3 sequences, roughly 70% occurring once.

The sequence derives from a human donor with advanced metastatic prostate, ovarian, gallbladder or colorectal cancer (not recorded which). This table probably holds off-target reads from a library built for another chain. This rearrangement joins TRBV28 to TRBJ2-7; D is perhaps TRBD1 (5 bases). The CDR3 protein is CASSPRTIEQYF. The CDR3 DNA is TGTGCCAGCAGTCCGCGGACAATCGAGCAGTACTTC.